A single sample is the source of the 22 T cell receptor beta chains below, sequenced in a study of T cells expressing NK-cell markers. For each CDR3 protein, TCRdb gives one entry from its re-call of the 5' RACE reads, without DNA. The sample includes around 280,000 distinct CDR3 sequences. Material: blood T cells: a sorted CD56 or NKG2C T cell subset, CD4+ or CD8+ T cells, or bulk PBMC T cells (not recorded which). These receptors were taken from a man between 18 and 35 years old in good health.

This rearrangement joins TRBV7-2 to TRBJ2-7; the TCRdb D gene call, TRBD1, has no DNA to confirm it. Germline CDR1 reads SGHTA; CDR2 reads FQGNSA. The CDR3 consists of 14 residues. This CDR3 is CASSPRPASYEQYF.

The chain couples TRBV29-1 to TRBJ2-1; TCRdb's D call of TRBD2 is untestable without DNA. The CDR3 extends over 16 amino acids. Germline V gene lookup returns CDR1 SQVTM and CDR2 ANQGSEA. The CDR3 sequence: CSVASGNRYPYNEQFF.

The chain recombines TRBV5-4 with TRBJ1-5. This CDR3 spans 13 amino acids. Per the germline V gene, CDR1 is SGHNT and CDR2 is YYREEE (reference sequence). The CDR3 here is CASSLGWQQPQHF.

The rearrangement joins TRBV5-1 to TRBJ2-1; the D call from TCRdb, TRBD1, cannot be confirmed without DNA. The germline CDR1 and CDR2 sequences are SGHRS and YFSETQ. The CDR3 is 14 amino acids. CDR3 residues: CASSLGDRAYEQFF.

This CDR3 is CASSLLAGAGGELFF. J is TRBJ2-2 and V is TRBV11-2; TCRdb picks TRBD2, but there is no DNA to check that call. The germline V gene has CDR1 SGHAT and CDR2 FQNNGV. The CDR3 runs 15 residues.

The chain recombines TRBV20-1 with TRBJ2-1. This CDR3 is 14 amino acids long. The V gene's germline CDR1 is DFQATT and CDR2 SNEGSKA (reference sequence). CDR3 residues: CSATTQQVYNEQFF.

The V and J genes are TRBV29-1 and TRBJ2-7. The germline V gene has CDR1 SQVTM and CDR2 ANQGSEA. This CDR3 spans 13 amino acids. The CDR3 reads CSVSDRASYEQYF.

The chain combines TRBV20-1 with TRBJ1-1; the D gene TCRdb calls, TRBD1, cannot be checked with no DNA. The CDR3 is 15 amino acids. Germline V gene sequence: CDR1 DFQATT, CDR2 SNEGSKA (reference sequence). CDR3 residues: CSAREMDRGVGEAFF.

The rearrangement uses TRBV29-1 and TRBJ2-1; TCRdb proposes TRBD1, but this gene call is untestable without DNA. CDR3 size: 14 residues. Germline assignment: CDR1 SQVTM and CDR2 ANQGSEA. The CDR3 sequence: CSWGATQGYNEQFF.

The chain has TRBV12-3 or TRBV12-4 and TRBJ2-3. CDR3 length equals 12 residues. This CDR3 reads CASTNRQDTQYF.

The gene calls are TRBV7-2 and TRBJ2-1; TCRdb returns TRBD2, unconfirmable since there is no DNA. Germline CDR1 reads SGHTA; CDR2 reads FQGNSA. The CDR3 length is 17 residues. The chain's CDR3 is CASSYKTGLAGGNEQFF.

The chain combines TRBV20-1 with TRBJ2-7; TCRdb's assignment of TRBD1 cannot be checked, as there is no DNA. This CDR3 has 15 amino acids. CDR1 DFQATT and CDR2 SNEGSKA come from the germline V gene (reference sequence). The CDR3 spells CSAGTGGLAGYEQYF.

The V call is TRBV30, the J call TRBJ1-1; without DNA, the TCRdb call of TRBD1 cannot be checked. Germline loops: CDR1 GTSNPN, CDR2 SVGIG (reference sequence). The CDR3 is made up of 15 amino acids. CDR3 region: CAWSVYGTLNTEAFF.

The chain is built from TRBV5-6 and TRBJ2-3; TCRdb's D gene call, TRBD1, goes unchecked for lack of DNA. CDR1 and CDR2 from the germline V gene are SGHDT and YYEEEE. CDR3 size: 14 residues. The CDR3 protein is CASSPTTGGDTQYF.

This chain connects TRBV20-1 to TRBJ2-3. The CDR3 totals 12 residues. The V gene's germline CDR1 is DFQATT and CDR2 SNEGSKA (reference sequence). The CDR3 region is CSAASSTDTQYF.

This chain connects TRBV20-1 to TRBJ2-1; there is no DNA to check the TCRdb D call of TRBD1. CDR1 and CDR2 from the germline V gene are DFQATT and SNEGSKA (reference sequence). The CDR3 is 14 residues long. The CDR3 reads CSARGATDYNEQFF.

J is TRBJ2-4 and V is TRBV5-6; absent DNA, TCRdb's TRBD1 call cannot be checked. The CDR3 contains 15 residues. In germline, CDR1 is SGHDT, CDR2 YYEEEE. The CDR3 spells CASSLWGTGYYIQYF.

The J gene is TRBJ1-6, the V gene TRBV5-1; TCRdb returns TRBD1, unconfirmable since there is no DNA. The CDR3 spans 15 residues. Looked up from germline, CDR1 is SGHRS and CDR2 is YFSETQ. This CDR3 is CASSSQTGSNSPLHF.

V gene TRBV5-1 combines with J gene TRBJ2-5. The CDR3 totals 14 residues. Per germline, CDR1 SGHRS and CDR2 YFSETQ. The CDR3 loop reads CASSLGRVQETQYF.

This chain links TRBV20-1 with TRBJ2-7. From germline, CDR1 is DFQATT and CDR2 SNEGSKA (reference sequence). The CDR3 is 15 amino acids. CDR3 region: CSAELGPRTSYEQYF.

This chain links TRBV29-1 with TRBJ2-1; TCRdb's D call of TRBD2 is untestable without DNA. The CDR3 covers 15 residues. Germline V gene sequence: CDR1 SQVTM, CDR2 ANQGSEA. This CDR3 reads CSVPKTSGSFSEQFF.

The chain has TRBV20-1 and TRBJ2-5; TCRdb's assignment of TRBD1 cannot be checked, as there is no DNA. Germline assignment: CDR1 DFQATT and CDR2 SNEGSKA (reference sequence). The CDR3 has 14 amino acids. The CDR3 region is CSASRDRGRETQYF.